The 32 T cell receptor beta chains listed next were all sequenced from one sample in a study of monozygotic twins with inflammatory bowel disease. TCRdb re-called the 5' RACE reads, yielding one record per CDR3 amino acid sequence without DNA. Its table records about 85,000 distinct CDR3 sequences. Sequenced sample: blood. These TCRs come from a human donor with ulcerative colitis or Crohn's disease, or a healthy co-twin of an affected twin (not recorded which).

The chain uses TRBV5-1 and TRBJ2-3; with no DNA, the TCRdb D assignment of TRBD1 cannot be verified. This CDR3 has 14 amino acids. Germline loops: CDR1 SGHRS, CDR2 YFSETQ. The CDR3 loop reads CASSPSLRADTQYF.

The J gene is TRBJ1-3, the V gene TRBV12-3 or TRBV12-4; no DNA is available, so the TRBD1 call from TCRdb remains unchecked. The CDR3 is 15 residues long. CDR3 sequence reads: CASSLAQVSGNTIYF.

This sequence joins TRBV11-2 and TRBJ2-7; the D gene TCRdb calls, TRBD1, cannot be checked with no DNA. Germline values: CDR1 SGHAT, CDR2 FQNNGV. The CDR3 sequence is 14 residues long. CDR3: CASSFSTGSYEQYF.

This chain joins TRBV6-1 and TRBJ2-1; TCRdb proposes TRBD2, but this gene call is untestable without DNA. Germline V gene lookup returns CDR1 MNHNS and CDR2 SASEGT. This CDR3 comprises 15 residues. The CDR3 loop is CASTIIAGGLNEQFF.

V gene TRBV6-1 combines with J gene TRBJ1-1; as DNA is missing, the TRBD1 call by TCRdb cannot be tested. The CDR3 is made up of 15 amino acids. Germline V gene lookup returns CDR1 MNHNS and CDR2 SASEGT. The CDR3 here is CASSPHRGPNTEAFF.

This rearrangement joins TRBV5-4 to TRBJ2-1. There are 12 residues in the CDR3. Germline V gene sequence: CDR1 SGHNT, CDR2 YYREEE (reference sequence). This chain's CDR3 is CASSLDYNEQFF. Full variable domain (rest looked up from reference TRBV5-4 and TRBJ2-1): ETGVTQSPTHLIKTRGQQVTLRCSSQSGHNTVSWYQQALGQGPQFIFQYYREEENGRGNFPPRFSGLQFPNYSSELNVNALELDDSALYLCASSLDYNEQFFGPGTRLTVL.

The chain has TRBV10-3 and TRBJ2-5; TCRdb designates TRBD1, a call that cannot be tested without DNA. There are 17 residues in the CDR3. Germline CDR1 reads ENHRY; CDR2 reads SYGVKD. This chain's CDR3 is CAISESRGRGQDETQYF.

The CDR3 protein is CAIANGRVDNEQFF. The chain has TRBV10-3 and TRBJ2-1; TCRdb returns TRBD2, unconfirmable since there is no DNA. The CDR3 spans 14 residues. In germline, CDR1 is ENHRY, CDR2 SYGVKD.

This chain links TRBV7-2 with TRBJ1-1. The CDR3 totals 13 residues. Germline-derived CDR1 and CDR2 are SGHTA and FQGNSA. CDR3 loop: CASSSRANTEAFF.

This chain links TRBV4-1 with TRBJ1-3. The CDR3 loop spans 15 amino acids. Germline V gene sequence: CDR1 MGHRA, CDR2 YSYEKL. The CDR3 reads CASSQADPLIYTIYF.

The chain couples TRBV6-1 to TRBJ1-5; TCRdb lists TRBD1, though no DNA is available to test this call. Per germline, CDR1 MNHNS and CDR2 SASEGT. The CDR3 totals 14 residues. The chain's CDR3 is CASSPDSSNQPQHF.

The rearrangement links TRBV27 to TRBJ1-2; TCRdb lists TRBD1, though no DNA is available to test this call. The CDR3 loop spans 14 amino acids. Germline V lookup: CDR1 MNHEY, CDR2 SMNVEV (reference sequence). The CDR3 region is CASSLSAPHYGYTF.

This chain links TRBV11-2 with TRBJ2-5; no DNA is available, so the TRBD1 call from TCRdb remains unchecked. Germline assignment: CDR1 SGHAT and CDR2 FQNNGV. This CDR3 contains 15 residues. The CDR3 protein is CASSFAAGAGETQYF.

The chain is built from TRBV27 and TRBJ1-5; the D gene TCRdb calls, TRBD1, cannot be checked with no DNA. The CDR3 runs to 15 residues. Germline CDR1 is MNHEY and CDR2 is SMNVEV (reference sequence). CDR3 region: CASSATGRFNQPQHF.

The chain links TRBV7-9 to TRBJ2-6. Germline V gives CDR1 SEHNR, CDR2 FQNEAQ (reference sequence). The CDR3 spans 15 residues. This CDR3 reads CASSKDSPGANVLTF.

The rearrangement joins TRBV28 to TRBJ1-4; the D call from TCRdb, TRBD1, cannot be confirmed without DNA. CDR1 is MDHEN and CDR2 is SYDVKM in the germline V gene. The CDR3 loop spans 16 amino acids. The CDR3 loop reads CASRSPRLGGNEKLFF.

This chain connects TRBV29-1 to TRBJ2-2. CDR3 length: 15 amino acids. From germline, CDR1 is SQVTM and CDR2 ANQGSEA. CDR3 sequence: CSVEPGPGNTGELFF.

The chain couples TRBV25-1 to TRBJ1-1; with no DNA, the TCRdb D assignment of TRBD1 cannot be verified. CDR3 size: 16 residues. Germline V lookup: CDR1 MGHDK, CDR2 SYGVNS. CDR3 protein: CASSESGTGPLGEAFF.

The chain joins TRBV7-8 to TRBJ1-4. This CDR3 region has 13 residues. The germline gives CDR1 SGHVS, CDR2 FQNEAQ. The CDR3 loop reads CASSLEQNEKLFF.

The rearrangement uses TRBV4-1 and TRBJ2-1; there is no DNA to check the TCRdb D call of TRBD1. Germline lookup yields CDR1 MGHRA and CDR2 YSYEKL. The CDR3 consists of 15 residues. CDR3 sequence reads: CASRSRTGEGNEQFF.

The CDR3 protein is CASSQDGGPRNTGELFF. The chain uses TRBV4-2 and TRBJ2-2. Germline assignment: CDR1 LGHNA and CDR2 YNFKEQ. This CDR3 has 17 amino acids.

The gene calls are TRBV5-1 and TRBJ2-3; lacking DNA, the TRBD1 call made by TCRdb goes unchecked. CDR1 SGHRS and CDR2 YFSETQ come from the germline V gene. The CDR3 length is 16 residues. Here the CDR3 reads CASSLAAGQPTDTQYF.

The CDR3 region is CASSKPGLAGRTDEQFF. The rearrangement joins TRBV3-1 to TRBJ2-1; TCRdb's assignment of TRBD2 cannot be checked, as there is no DNA. CDR1 and CDR2 (germline): LGHDT, YNNKEL (reference sequence). The CDR3 extends over 17 amino acids.

This chain uses TRBV5-1 with TRBJ2-1; the D gene TCRdb calls, TRBD2, cannot be checked with no DNA. This CDR3 has 18 amino acids. CDR1 SGHRS and CDR2 YFSETQ come from the germline V gene. The CDR3 spells CASSLLDTGTSGVGEQFF. The full variable domain, completed using reference TRBV5-1 and TRBJ2-1, is KAGVTQTPRYLIKTRGQQVTLSCSPISGHRSVSWYQQTPGQGLQFLFEYFSETQRNKGNFPGRFSGRQFSNSRSEMNVSTLELGDSALYLCASSLLDTGTSGVGEQFFGPGTRLTVL.

The chain recombines TRBV15 with TRBJ1-5. This CDR3 is built from 16 residues. CDR1 is LNHNV, CDR2 YYDKDF, per germline (reference sequence). The chain's CDR3 is CATSRDFGGFNQPQHF.

The chain couples TRBV7-9 to TRBJ1-2; no DNA is available, so the TRBD1 call from TCRdb remains unchecked. Germline V lookup: CDR1 SEHNR, CDR2 FQNEAQ (reference sequence). CDR3 length equals 14 residues. The CDR3 loop is CASSLRGGSDGYTF.

The chain combines TRBV20-1 with TRBJ2-3; with no DNA, the TCRdb D assignment of TRBD1 cannot be verified. There are 17 residues in the CDR3. The germline CDR1 and CDR2 sequences are DFQATT and SNEGSKA (reference sequence). The CDR3 spells CSAREIWGQKPTDTQYF.

The chain recombines TRBV5-6 with TRBJ2-7; TCRdb calls TRBD1, which cannot be checked without DNA. CDR3 size: 15 residues. Germline-derived CDR1 and CDR2 are SGHDT and YYEEEE. This CDR3 reads CASSAGGTGRYEQYF.

The chain links TRBV29-1 to TRBJ1-2; the TRBD1 assignment by TCRdb is unverifiable without DNA. Germline V gene data show CDR1 as SQVTM and CDR2 as ANQGSEA. The CDR3 loop spans 13 amino acids. CDR3 residues: CSGANPGGYGYTF.

CDR3 sequence reads: CASREGPKNIQYF. J is TRBJ2-4 and V is TRBV19; TCRdb returns TRBD2, unconfirmable since there is no DNA. In germline, CDR1 is LNHDA, CDR2 SQIVND (reference sequence). The CDR3 extends over 13 amino acids. Using reference TRBV19 and TRBJ2-4 for the parts outside the CDR3, the full variable domain is DGGITQSPKYLFRKEGQNVTLSCEQNLNHDAMYWYRQDPGQGLRLIYYSQIVNDFQKGDIAEGYSVSREKKESFPLTVTSAQKNPTAFYLCASREGPKNIQYFGAGTRLSVL.

This chain joins TRBV18 and TRBJ2-3; the D call from TCRdb, TRBD2, cannot be confirmed without DNA. Germline lookup yields CDR1 KGHSH and CDR2 LQKENI. The CDR3 consists of 16 residues. The CDR3 spells CASSPGSGGRTDTQYF.

V gene TRBV6-1 combines with J gene TRBJ2-3; there is no DNA to check the TCRdb D call of TRBD2. The germline gives CDR1 MNHNS, CDR2 SASEGT. The CDR3 covers 16 residues. The CDR3 reads CASSVNRDSYTDTQYF.